This T cell receptor (beta chain) was found in a study of T cells after yellow fever vaccination. Study outcomes and limitations: Clonotypes appearing in both CD4 and CD8 compartments existed, and their share was small. Subsequent to the booster, the majority of primary-vaccination clones reappeared (around 96% CD4, more than 70% CD8).

Remarks on this clonotype: The target antigen is unknown.

In TCRdb, the 5' RACE reads were re-called with MiXCR into one record per CDR3 protein. The table includes 200,000 to 300,000 distinct CDR3 sequences, about 7% detected once. The CDR3 is made up of 12 amino acids. Deletions cut 8 bases from V and 4 bases from J, with 11 bases between. The germline CDR1 and CDR2 sequences are MDHEN and SYDVKM. The TCR originated in a man aged 25 to 40 who received the YFV17D yellow fever vaccine. This chain uses TRBV28 with TRBJ1-2; D unresolved. The input for sequencing was CD4+ T cells sorted from PBMCs, taken on the day of the yellow fever booster vaccination. The CDR3 region is CASGNRVYGYTF. The CDR3 DNA reads TGTGCCAGCGGGAACCGAGTCTATGGCTACACCTTC.